A single sample gave rise to the 8 T cell receptor beta chains below, sequenced in a study of blood T cells in healthy people across ages. For the second PCR, which ran for 7 to 11 cycles, a sample-barcoded 5' primer and a J-beta primer mix were used. TCRdb re-derived calls from the 5' RACE reads in MiXCR, one entry per CDR3 protein. Of roughly 1,500,000 distinct CDR3 sequences listed, around 36% are singletons. The sequenced sample was blood. These receptors all stem from a woman in her 30s in good health.

This clonotype was recorded only once. The V and J genes are TRBV27 and TRBJ2-1; 9 nucleotides match TRBD2. V lost 6 bases, J lost 9 bases, and 12 bases stayed unmatched. The length of the CDR3 is 15 residues. Germline loops: CDR1 MNHEY, CDR2 SMNVEV (reference sequence). CDR3 sequence (DNA): TGTGCCAGCAGCCACGGTGTAGCGGGAGCGGGTGAGCAGTTCTTC. Encoded protein: CASSHGVAGAGEQFF.

This clonotype was found many times. This sequence joins TRBV7-2 and TRBJ2-5; 11 bases are a match to TRBD2. The CDR3 extends over 15 amino acids. Germline V gene data show CDR1 as SGHTA and CDR2 as FQGNSA. Trimming at V came to 5 bases and at J to 5 bases, leaving 7 bases not matched to a gene. CDR3 bases: TGTGCCAGCAGCACTGGACTAGCGGGTTGGGAGACCCAGTACTTC. Its translation is CASSTGLAGWETQYF.

The chain combines TRBV19 with TRBJ1-5, with 8 positions matching TRBD1. CDR3 size: 17 residues. The V segment lost 3 bases and the J segment 1 base; nucleotides outside the gene matches: 8. Germline lookup yields CDR1 LNHDA and CDR2 SQIVND (reference sequence). CDR3: CASSIRTGRMSNQPQHF. In DNA, the CDR3 is TGTGCCAGTAGTATCCGGACAGGGAGGATGAGCAATCAGCCCCAGCATTTT.

This clonotype was counted a single time. CDR3 DNA: TGTGCCAGCAGCCAAGACATGGGAAGCGGGAGCCCCTACAATGAGCAGTTCTTC. It translates to CASSQDMGSGSPYNEQFF. The chain joins TRBV9 to TRBJ2-1, with 8 nucleotides matching TRBD2. The CDR3 is made up of 18 amino acids. From germline, CDR1 is SGDLS and CDR2 YYNGEE. Losses at the gene ends were 4 bases for V and 2 bases for J; bases not matched to a gene: 14.

The rearrangement links TRBV5-5 to TRBJ2-3; TRBD2 matches 9 bases. V lost 1 base to trimming and J lost 5 bases; unmatched junction nucleotides: 8. The length of the CDR3 is 16 residues. CDR1 is SGHKS and CDR2 is YYEKEE in the germline V gene (reference sequence). Written as DNA, the CDR3 is TGTGCCAGCAGCTTGCGTGGCGGGGGGGCCGGAGATACGCAGTATTTT. Residues: CASSLRGGGAGDTQYF. Supplemented by reference TRBV5-5 and TRBJ2-3, the full variable domain reads DAGVTQSPTHLIKTRGQQVTLRCSPISGHKSVSWYQQVLGQGPQFIFQYYEKEERGRGNFPDRFSARQFPNYSSELNVNALLLGDSALYLCASSLRGGGAGDTQYFGPGTRLTVL.

This clonotype occurred a few times. This rearrangement joins TRBV6-1 to TRBJ2-7, with D hard to call. The germline V and J ends were trimmed by 8 bases and 3 bases, with 11 bases remaining between them. CDR1 is MNHNS and CDR2 is SASEGT in the germline V gene. This CDR3 contains 12 residues. As DNA, the CDR3 is TGTGCCAGCCACGAATTATACTACGAGCAGTACTTC. Its translation: CASHELYYEQYF.

The CDR3 region is CSARDSGRTNNQPQHF. For the CDR3, the DNA is TGCAGTGCTAGAGATAGTGGCCGGACCAACAATCAGCCCCAGCATTTT. This chain connects TRBV20-1 to TRBJ1-5; D uncertain. The V and J ends lost 0 bases and 3 bases respectively, with 15 bases between them. This CDR3 has 16 residues. The germline CDR1 and CDR2 sequences are DFQATT and SNEGSKA (reference sequence).

This clonotype was detected many times. The V and J genes are TRBV29-1 and TRBJ2-5; D possibly corresponds to TRBD1 (6 bases). The CDR3 has 13 residues. The germline V gene has CDR1 SQVTM and CDR2 ANQGSEA. V shed 2 bases and J shed 5 bases, with 12 bases lying between them. The CDR3 loop reads CSVEKDSSETQYF. The CDR3 nucleotides are TGCAGCGTTGAAAAGGACAGTTCGGAGACCCAGTACTTC.